This T cell receptor (beta chain) was captured in a study of blood T cell repertoires in COVID-19. Turning to the study itself: Italy, Spain and the United States were the sources of the convalescent and acute COVID-19 samples. PBMCs, B-cell-depleted T cells, or T cells were the source of the cDNA or gDNA that made up the material.

Original analysis: The assay estimated nucleated cells by amplifying reference gene primers. Some clones are missing from TCRdb's copy, which holds only in-frame ones; the method was immunoSEQ multiplex PCR. That table is the source of V, J and clone size, and D and trimming were worked out from the DNA. The table has 65,000 to 90,000 clones, approximately 71% seen once. The Seattle patients, enrolled during active infection, were followed longitudinally. The CDR3 sequence is 13 residues long. The germline V gene encodes CDR1 GTSNPN and CDR2 SVGIG (reference sequence). Deletions cut 0 bases from V and 6 bases from J, with 11 bases between.

The clonotype was recovered from a man in his 70s with COVID-19, enrolled during active disease. The material sequenced was peripheral blood. The rearrangement links TRBV30 to TRBJ1-2; TRBD1 might be the D (5 bases). The CDR3 nucleotides read TGTGCCTGGAGTGTACAGGAGGGTAATGGCTACACCTTC. Translating gives CAWSVQEGNGYTF.